This TCR beta chain was obtained from a study of T cell responses to AZD1222 COVID-19 vaccine. Across the study: Whether given at about 4 or about 12 weeks, second doses were pooled.

General observations from the study: Across spike, vaccine-associated CD4 TCRs were found, dominant at 160-218 and 743-854. Compared with day 0, the breadth and depth of the Spike-specific TCR repertoire rose significantly after two doses of AZD1222.

Germline CDR1 reads SGHRS; CDR2 reads YFSETQ. The CDR3 sequence is 13 residues long. Trimming took 7 bases from V and 2 from J, leaving 13 bases between them. In its sample, this clone was seen once. The antigen is unknown. Profiling relied on immunoSEQ multiplex PCR, and the TCRdb table lists in-frame clones only, not all of them. The sample includes 110,000 or so clones, about 86% of them seen just once. The chain combines TRBV5-1 with TRBJ2-7; no reliable D call. The sequence came from an adult in good health. The material was peripheral blood, obtained on day 0 of AZD1222 vaccination. CDR3 in amino acids: CASGMLPTYEQYF. The CDR3 bases are TGCGCCAGCGGTATGCTACCCACCTACGAGCAGTACTTC.